The TCR beta chain under discussion was sequenced for a study of cytomegalovirus exposure and HLA in healthy donors. The CDR3 contains 17 residues. Trimming removed 6 bases from V and 3 bases from J, with 24 bases in between. Germline V gene sequence: CDR1 SEHNR, CDR2 FQNEAQ (reference sequence). Sequencing used immunoSEQ multiplex PCR; TCRdb keeps in-frame clones, though not all of them. Of more than 130,000 clones in the sample, 80% to 90% were seen once. Study-wide results and caveats: Investigators reported some 150 TCR beta chains as tied to cytomegalovirus.

With respect to this clone: What it binds is not known.

V gene TRBV7-9 combines with J gene TRBJ2-7; the D gene is possibly TRBD2 (6 bases). The sequence was collected from a woman aged 18 to 35 in good health and CMV-seropositive. Sequencing used PBMCs. This chain's CDR3 is CASSSSRGSSGDYEQYF. The CDR3 DNA is TGTGCCAGCAGTTCATCCCGGGGTAGTAGCGGCGACTACGAGCAGTACTTC.